The 32 T cell receptor beta chains below come from one sample, sequenced in a study of Graves' ophthalmopathy and Graves' hyperthyroidism. The sequenced template was RNA, covering the TCR beta CDR3 region. Second-round multiplex PCR followed a first-round RT-PCR using HTBI primers. TCRdb re-called the multiplex PCR reads through MiXCR, storing one row per CDR3 protein. The data hold approximately 210,000 distinct CDR3 sequences, with 25% to 30% observed a single time. Sequencing was carried out using peripheral blood. The source of these receptors is a man aged 50 to 59 with Graves' ophthalmopathy.

This clonotype showed up many times. J is TRBJ1-1 and V is TRBV12-3 or TRBV12-4; 8 bases are a match to TRBD1. The CDR3 contains 12 residues. The junction had 3 bases not matched to a gene; V was cut back by 7 bases and J by 5 bases. CDR3 amino acids: CASTRDRTEAFF. The CDR3 nucleotides are TGTGCCAGCACCCGGGACAGGACTGAAGCTTTCTTT.

The rearrangement links TRBV5-1 to TRBJ1-1; D is undetermined. The CDR3 sequence is 15 residues long. Trimming stripped 5 bases from V and 11 bases from J, with 25 bases between. Germline CDR1 and CDR2: SGHRS and YFSETQ. The CDR3 sequence is CASSFASTPGSRAFF. In DNA, the CDR3 is TGCGCCAGCAGTTTCGCATCCACCCCCGGATCTCGGGCTTTCTTT.

This sequence joins TRBV28 and TRBJ2-7; no definite D call. CDR3 length: 12 residues. CDR1 is MDHEN and CDR2 is SYDVKM in the germline V gene. V gave up 5 bases and J gave up 4 bases, with 9 bases separating them. The CDR3 reads CASSEYGYEQYF. CDR3 coding DNA: TGTGCCAGCAGTGAATACGGGTACGAGCAGTACTTC. Combining the CDR3 with reference TRBV28 and TRBJ2-7 gives the whole variable domain DVKVTQSSRYLVKRTGEKVFLECVQDMDHENMFWYRQDPGLGLRLIYFSYDVKMKEKGDIPEGYSVSREKKERFSLILESASTNQTSMYLCASSEYGYEQYFGPGTRLTVT.

V usage is TRBV5-5 and J usage is TRBJ2-2; D remains ambiguous. Trimming pared 0 bases from V and 2 bases from J, leaving 2 bases between. The CDR3 totals 13 residues. Germline V gives CDR1 SGHKS, CDR2 YYEKEE (reference sequence). The CDR3 here is CASSLVNTGELFF. CDR3 coding DNA: TGTGCCAGCAGCTTGGTTAACACCGGGGAGCTGTTTTTT.

J is TRBJ2-5 and V is TRBV7-2, with 8 positions matching TRBD2. V dropped 1 base and J dropped 4; count of bases not matched to a gene: 8. The CDR3 loop spans 16 amino acids. CDR1 is SGHTA and CDR2 is FQGNSA in the germline V gene. DNA for the CDR3: TGTGCCAGCAGCTTAGGTTTGGCCAGCGGGAGAGAGACCCAGTACTTC. Translation gives CASSLGLASGRETQYF.

The table lists this clonotype with many counts. This sequence joins TRBV25-1 and TRBJ2-5; 8 nucleotides line up with TRBD2. Per the germline V gene, CDR1 is MGHDK and CDR2 is SYGVNS. This CDR3 spans 16 amino acids. V lost 2 bases and J lost 2; bases outside the gene matches: 7. The CDR3 protein is CASSELSGREQETQYF. The CDR3 DNA reads TGTGCCAGCAGTGAACTAAGCGGGAGAGAACAAGAGACCCAGTACTTC.

Ten or more counts support this clonotype. The chain employs TRBV20-1 and TRBJ1-1; 9 bases line up with TRBD1. Looked up from germline, CDR1 is DFQATT and CDR2 is SNEGSKA (reference sequence). CDR3 size: 15 residues. CDR3 bases: TGCAGGCGGGACAGGGTCGCGGGGGGGGACACTGAAGCTTTCTTT. Residues: CRRDRVAGGDTEAFF.

This clonotype was observed many times. The chain has TRBV6-5 and TRBJ1-2; tentatively, D is TRBD1 (6 bases). This CDR3 is built from 15 residues. Germline V gene data show CDR1 as MNHEY and CDR2 as SVGAGI. V lost 0 bases to trimming and J lost 3 bases, with 11 bases between them. CDR3 sequence (DNA): TGTGCCAGCAGTTACTCCCGGGGGCGCGACTATGGCTACACCTTC. This translates into CASSYSRGRDYGYTF.

The rearrangement joins TRBV12-3 or TRBV12-4 to TRBJ1-2; D is unclear. V lost 0 bases to trimming and J lost 1 base, with 6 bases between them. CDR3 length equals 14 residues. CDR3 DNA: TGTGCCAGCAGTTTAGCCCAAATTAACTATGGCTACACCTTC. As protein: CASSLAQINYGYTF.

The chain couples TRBV6-1 to TRBJ2-7; a weak D match, TRBD2 (6 bases). V was cut by 8 bases and J by 3 bases, with 14 bases left in between. The CDR3 runs to 13 residues. The germline V gene has CDR1 MNHNS and CDR2 SASEGT. In DNA form, the CDR3 reads TGTGCCAGCTCGCGGGGACTGTACTACGAGCAGTACTTC. It codes for CASSRGLYYEQYF.

This clonotype was found many times. The chain is built from TRBV5-1 and TRBJ2-7; D may match TRBD1 or TRBD2 (5 bases each). Trimming removed 1 base from V and 5 bases from J, with 10 bases in between. The germline V gene encodes CDR1 SGHRS and CDR2 YFSETQ. CDR3 size: 13 residues. Here the CDR3 reads CASSLSEGHEQYF. The CDR3 nucleotides are TGCGCCAGCAGCTTGAGTGAGGGGCACGAGCAGTACTTC. Variable domain in full (rest from reference TRBV5-1 and TRBJ2-7): KAGVTQTPRYLIKTRGQQVTLSCSPISGHRSVSWYQQTPGQGLQFLFEYFSETQRNKGNFPGRFSGRQFSNSRSEMNVSTLELGDSALYLCASSLSEGHEQYFGPGTRLTVT.

This clonotype turned up a few times. The V gene is TRBV6-2 or TRBV6-3, the J gene TRBJ2-2; either TRBD1 or TRBD2 may fit D (5 bases each). Germline CDR1 reads MNHEY; CDR2 reads SVGEGT. The V gene lost 2 bases and the J gene lost 6 bases, with 25 bases spanning the gap. This CDR3 has 19 amino acids. The CDR3 loop is CASSYPVEDRDRRSGELFF. The CDR3 nucleotides read TGTGCCAGCAGTTACCCGGTAGAGGATAGGGACCGAAGGTCCGGGGAGCTGTTTTTT.

This clonotype was counted ten times or more. The chain couples TRBV19 to TRBJ1-5; D is possibly TRBD1 (6 bases). V was trimmed by 6 bases and J by 7 bases, leaving 10 bases between them. This CDR3 contains 12 residues. Germline V gene data show CDR1 as LNHDA and CDR2 as SQIVND (reference sequence). In DNA form, the CDR3 reads TGTGCCAGTAGCACAGGGCGGCAGCCCCAGCATTTT. It translates to CASSTGRQPQHF.

This clonotype was seen repeatedly, ten times or more. The rearrangement joins TRBV30 to TRBJ1-1; D is ambiguous. Germline values: CDR1 GTSNPN, CDR2 SVGIG (reference sequence). V lost 1 base, J lost 0 bases, and 15 bases lay in between. This CDR3 region has 16 residues. CDR3 sequence: CAWSAFQVRMNTEAFF. The CDR3 DNA is TGTGCCTGGAGTGCCTTCCAAGTCAGGATGAACACTGAAGCTTTCTTT.

This clonotype was counted at least ten times. The rearrangement uses TRBV7-3 and TRBJ2-7, with no clear D. CDR1 and CDR2 from the germline V gene are SGHTA and FQGTGA. The CDR3 is 14 amino acids. The V gene lost 5 bases and the J gene lost 2 bases, with 13 bases spanning the gap. The CDR3 bases are TGTGCCAGCAGCCTGGACGATGGGCCCTACGAGCAGTACTTC. Protein sequence: CASSLDDGPYEQYF.

The chain links TRBV19 to TRBJ1-2; 8 bases are a match to TRBD1. Trimming cost V 10 bases and J 4 bases; bases outside gene matches: 8. CDR3 size: 13 residues. CDR1 and CDR2 (germline): LNHDA, SQIVND (reference sequence). The CDR3 DNA is TGTGCCACTTGGACAGGGTTTTTCTATGGCTACACCTTC. Protein product: CATWTGFFYGYTF. Together with reference TRBV19 and TRBJ1-2, the CDR3 gives the full variable domain: DGGITQSPKYLFRKEGQNVTLSCEQNLNHDAMYWYRQDPGQGLRLIYYSQIVNDFQKGDIAEGYSVSREKKESFPLTVTSAQKNPTAFYLCATWTGFFYGYTFGSGTRLTVV.

This clonotype showed up many times. The genes are TRBV7-2 and TRBJ2-7, with 11 nucleotides matching TRBD2. Germline-derived CDR1 and CDR2 are SGHTA and FQGNSA. CDR3 length equals 15 residues. With 6 bases clipped from V and 0 bases from J, the junction kept 4 bases outside the gene matches. The CDR3 DNA reads TGTGCCAGCAGGTTTAGCGGGAGGGCCTCCTACGAGCAGTACTTC. Translation: CASRFSGRASYEQYF.

This clonotype was recorded many times. CDR3 residues: CASSLMATEGETQYF. CDR3 nucleotide sequence: TGTGCCAGCAGCCTAATGGCCACGGAGGGGGAGACCCAGTACTTC. The chain recombines TRBV11-2 with TRBJ2-5; tentatively, D is TRBD2 (6 bases). Trimming pared 5 bases from V and 5 bases from J, leaving 18 bases between. Germline V gene sequence: CDR1 SGHAT, CDR2 FQNNGV. This CDR3 contains 15 residues. Combining the CDR3 with reference TRBV11-2 and TRBJ2-5 gives the whole variable domain EAGVAQSPRYKIIEKRQSVAFWCNPISGHATLYWYQQILGQGPKLLIQFQNNGVVDDSQLPKDRFSAERLKGVDSTLKIQPAKLEDSAVYLCASSLMATEGETQYFGPGTRLLVL.

This clonotype has a count of ten or more. The rearrangement joins TRBV30 to TRBJ2-7, with 7 bases fitting TRBD1. The trim removed 5 bases at V and 7 bases at J, leaving 5 bases unmatched. CDR3 length equals 11 residues. Germline assignment: CDR1 GTSNPN and CDR2 SVGIG (reference sequence). The CDR3 sequence: CAWRQGREQYF. In nucleotides, the CDR3 is TGTGCCTGGCGACAGGGTCGAGAGCAGTACTTC.

This clonotype was detected many times. A read error may account for a junction end that differs from germline. V is TRBV5-1 and J is TRBJ1-1, with D maybe TRBD1 (5 bases). Germline V CDR1 and CDR2: SGHRS, YFSETQ. The CDR3 covers 15 residues. CDR3 in amino acids: CASSPSLPGGGEAFF. CDR3 nucleotide sequence: TGCGCCAGCAGCCCTTCTTTGCCGGGTGGGGGTGAAGCCTTCTTT. Supplemented by reference TRBV5-1 and TRBJ1-1, the full variable domain reads KAGVTQTPRYLIKTRGQQVTLSCSPISGHRSVSWYQQTPGQGLQFLFEYFSETQRNKGNFPGRFSGRQFSNSRSEMNVSTLELGDSALYLCASSPSLPGGGEAFFGQGTRLTVV.

The rearrangement joins TRBV7-2 to TRBJ2-7; TRBD1 aligns across 11 bases. Germline assignment: CDR1 SGHTA and CDR2 FQGNSA. This CDR3 contains 13 residues. V lost 5 bases and J lost 7; bases outside the gene matches: 4. The CDR3 DNA reads TGTGCCAGCAGCAGCGGGACAGGGGGAGAGCAGTACTTC. Translation: CASSSGTGGEQYF.

This clonotype has a count of ten or more. The chain links TRBV29-1 to TRBJ2-7; 8 bases are shared with TRBD1. CDR1 SQVTM and CDR2 ANQGSEA come from the germline V gene. The V gene end was trimmed by 4 bases and the J gene end by 6 bases; junction bases not matched to a gene: 5. The CDR3 runs 12 residues. CDR3 sequence (DNA): TGCAGCGTTGCGTGGACAGGGTCCGAGCAGTACTTC. It codes for CSVAWTGSEQYF.

This clonotype was seen ten or more times. The J gene is TRBJ1-2, the V gene TRBV18; 8 bases align to TRBD1. The CDR3 consists of 14 residues. J was trimmed by 3 bases and V by 5 bases; bases with no gene match: 5. Germline values: CDR1 KGHSH, CDR2 LQKENI. CDR3 nucleotide sequence: TGTGCCAGCTCAGTCAGGGGGCAAGACTATGGCTACACCTTC. It specifies CASSVRGQDYGYTF. Full variable domain (missing parts from reference TRBV18 and TRBJ1-2): NAGVMQNPRHLVRRRGQEARLRCSPMKGHSHVYWYRQLPEEGLKFMVYLQKENIIDESGMPKERFSAEFPKEGPSILRIQQVVRGDSAAYFCASSVRGQDYGYTFGSGTRLTVV.

This clonotype appeared many times. The rearrangement links TRBV6-1 to TRBJ1-1; 9 bases are a match to TRBD1. This CDR3 spans 14 amino acids. Per germline, CDR1 MNHNS and CDR2 SASEGT. With 4 bases clipped from V and 3 bases from J, the junction kept 3 bases outside the gene matches. The chain's CDR3 is CASSVDRGDTEAFF. The DNA of the CDR3 is TGTGCCAGCAGTGTCGACAGGGGGGACACTGAAGCTTTCTTT.

This clonotype was picked up many times. The chain carries TRBV19 and TRBJ1-2; TRBD1 matches 11 bases. Per the germline V gene, CDR1 is LNHDA and CDR2 is SQIVND (reference sequence). This CDR3 is 14 amino acids long. V gave up 9 bases and J gave up 7 bases; unmatched junction bases: 10. The CDR3 reads CASQLRTGGRGYTF. As DNA, the CDR3 is TGTGCCAGCCAGCTTAGGACAGGGGGCCGTGGCTACACCTTC.

This clonotype was seen only a few times. The genes are TRBV10-3 and TRBJ1-1; possibly TRBD1 for D (6 bases). Trimming shortened V by 6 bases and J by 4 bases, and 12 bases separated the two germline ends. Germline V gene sequence: CDR1 ENHRY, CDR2 SYGVKD. The CDR3 extends over 13 amino acids. This CDR3 reads CAIRPGVGTEAFF. In DNA, the CDR3 is TGTGCCATCAGGCCAGGGGTGGGCACTGAAGCTTTCTTT.

Comment on this clonotype: A single base separates this from a much larger clone, so it may be a read error. This chain joins TRBV18 and TRBJ2-5; D unresolved. Germline CDR1 and CDR2: KGHSH and LQKENI. The CDR3 is 18 amino acids. V lost 2 bases and J lost 4, with 23 bases in between. CDR3 coding DNA: TGTGCCAGCTCACCATTTGTTCCCGTGACCCTAACCGGAGAGACCCAGTACTTC. Translating it yields CASSPFVPVTLTGETQYF. The full variable domain, in which reference TRBV18 and TRBJ2-5 provide the parts outside the CDR3, is NAGVMQNPRHLVRRRGQEARLRCSPMKGHSHVYWYRQLPEEGLKFMVYLQKENIIDESGMPKERFSAEFPKEGPSILRIQQVVRGDSAAYFCASSPFVPVTLTGETQYFGPGTRLLVL.

V is TRBV11-1 and J is TRBJ1-5; 7 bases fit TRBD1. The CDR3 totals 16 residues. The V gene end was trimmed by 6 bases and the J gene end by 3 bases; junction bases not matched to a gene: 11. Germline V gene lookup returns CDR1 SGHAT and CDR2 FQDESV (reference sequence). The CDR3 bases are TGTGCCAGCAGTCCGGCCCCGGGACAGTCCAATCAGCCCCAGCATTTT. Its protein product is CASSPAPGQSNQPQHF.

This clonotype was detected ten times or more. A junction end diverges from the germline sequence, so it may reflect a read error. This chain uses TRBV2 with TRBJ2-3; possibly TRBD2 for D (5 bases). CDR3 length equals 14 residues. Germline CDR1 and CDR2: SNHLY and FYNNEI. The CDR3 DNA is TGTGCCAGCACTGAAAAGGGAGTTGCAGATACGCAGTATTTT. This sequence encodes CASTEKGVADTQYF.

There are many counts of this clonotype. V and J are TRBV6-2 or TRBV6-3 and TRBJ2-7; a possible D gene is TRBD2 (5 bases). Per the germline V gene, CDR1 is MNHEY and CDR2 is SVGEGT. Trimming removed 0 bases at V and 3 bases at J, with 12 bases between. The CDR3 covers 15 residues. The CDR3 DNA follows: TGTGCCAGCAGTTACTCGGATAGCGCGGACTACGAGCAGTACTTC. The encoded protein is CASSYSDSADYEQYF.

Many counts were recorded for this clonotype. The chain couples TRBV6-2 or TRBV6-3 to TRBJ2-7; D ambiguous. V lost 5 bases, J lost 5 bases, and 13 bases lay in between. This CDR3 spans 13 amino acids. Looked up from germline, CDR1 is MNHEY and CDR2 is SVGEGT. The CDR3, as DNA: TGTGCCAGCAGTCTAATTCGTCCCCACGAGCAGTACTTC. Its translation: CASSLIRPHEQYF.

This clonotype was counted at least ten times. V usage is TRBV4-1 and J usage is TRBJ2-5; D is perhaps TRBD1 (6 bases). V was trimmed by 3 bases and J by 2 bases, leaving 13 bases between them. Germline-derived CDR1 and CDR2 are MGHRA and YSYEKL. The CDR3 spans 15 residues. CDR3 nucleotides: TGCGCCAGCAGCCACCTGGACAGTGCGCAAGAGACCCAGTACTTC. This gives the protein CASSHLDSAQETQYF.